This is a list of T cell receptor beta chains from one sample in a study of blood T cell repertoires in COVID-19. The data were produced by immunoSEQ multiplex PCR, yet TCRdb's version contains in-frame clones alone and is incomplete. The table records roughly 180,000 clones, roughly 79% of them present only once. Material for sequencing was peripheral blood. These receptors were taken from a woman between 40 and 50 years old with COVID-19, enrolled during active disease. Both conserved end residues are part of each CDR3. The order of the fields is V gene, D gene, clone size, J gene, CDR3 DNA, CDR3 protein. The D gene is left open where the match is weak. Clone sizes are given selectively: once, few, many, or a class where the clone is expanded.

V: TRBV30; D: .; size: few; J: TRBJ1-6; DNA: TGTGCCTGGAGTGTACTTGGGAGCTCCTATAATTCACCCCTCCACTTT; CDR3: CAWSVLGSSYNSPLHF
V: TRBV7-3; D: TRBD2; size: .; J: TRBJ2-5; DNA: TGTGCCAGCAGCTTAATGGCGGGAGGGCCGGGAGAGACCCAGTACTTC; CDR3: CASSLMAGGPGETQYF
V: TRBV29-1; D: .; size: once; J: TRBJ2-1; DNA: TGCAGTGATTACAGGGACTACAATGAGCAGTTCTTC; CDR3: CSDYRDYNEQFF
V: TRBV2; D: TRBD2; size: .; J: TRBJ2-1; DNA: TGTGCCAGCAACCTCCTAGCGGGAGGGCCAGGTGAGCAGTTCTTC; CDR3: CASNLLAGGPGEQFF
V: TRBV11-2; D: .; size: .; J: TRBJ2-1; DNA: TGTGCCAGCAGCTTTATCTTACAGGGTACTGAGCAGTTCTTC; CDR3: CASSFILQGTEQFF
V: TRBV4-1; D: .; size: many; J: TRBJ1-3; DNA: TGCGCCAGCAGCCAAGAACCCTCCTTGAGGGCAGGAGGAAACACCATATATTTT; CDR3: CASSQEPSLRAGGNTIYF
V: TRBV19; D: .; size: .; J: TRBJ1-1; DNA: TGTGCCAGTAGTATTATTGGCAAGTCTGCTGAAGCTTTCTTT; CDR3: CASSIIGKSAEAFF
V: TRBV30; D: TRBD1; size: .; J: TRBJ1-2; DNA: TGTGCCTGGACCCCCGGACAGGGGGCTTTCACCTTC; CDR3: CAWTPGQGAFTF
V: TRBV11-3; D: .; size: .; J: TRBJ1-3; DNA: TGTGCCAGCAGCGGTCACGGGATTATTGGAAACACCATATATTTT; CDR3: CASSGHGIIGNTIYF
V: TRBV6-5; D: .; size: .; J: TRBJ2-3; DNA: TGTGCCAGCAGTCCCAGGACTAGCACAGATACGCAGTATTTT; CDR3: CASSPRTSTDTQYF
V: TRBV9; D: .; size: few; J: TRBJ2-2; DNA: TGTGCCAGCAGCGTAGCCGCAGGGACGAACACCGGGGAGCTGTTTTTT; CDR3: CASSVAAGTNTGELFF
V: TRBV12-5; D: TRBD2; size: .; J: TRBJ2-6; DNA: TGTGCTAGTGGGCCCGGGGGGGGGCCCAACGTCCTGACTTTC; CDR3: CASGPGGGPNVLTF
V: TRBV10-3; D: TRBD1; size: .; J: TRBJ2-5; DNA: TGTGCCAGCAAACCGGGACAGGGACAAGAGACCCAGTACTTC; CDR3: CASKPGQGQETQYF